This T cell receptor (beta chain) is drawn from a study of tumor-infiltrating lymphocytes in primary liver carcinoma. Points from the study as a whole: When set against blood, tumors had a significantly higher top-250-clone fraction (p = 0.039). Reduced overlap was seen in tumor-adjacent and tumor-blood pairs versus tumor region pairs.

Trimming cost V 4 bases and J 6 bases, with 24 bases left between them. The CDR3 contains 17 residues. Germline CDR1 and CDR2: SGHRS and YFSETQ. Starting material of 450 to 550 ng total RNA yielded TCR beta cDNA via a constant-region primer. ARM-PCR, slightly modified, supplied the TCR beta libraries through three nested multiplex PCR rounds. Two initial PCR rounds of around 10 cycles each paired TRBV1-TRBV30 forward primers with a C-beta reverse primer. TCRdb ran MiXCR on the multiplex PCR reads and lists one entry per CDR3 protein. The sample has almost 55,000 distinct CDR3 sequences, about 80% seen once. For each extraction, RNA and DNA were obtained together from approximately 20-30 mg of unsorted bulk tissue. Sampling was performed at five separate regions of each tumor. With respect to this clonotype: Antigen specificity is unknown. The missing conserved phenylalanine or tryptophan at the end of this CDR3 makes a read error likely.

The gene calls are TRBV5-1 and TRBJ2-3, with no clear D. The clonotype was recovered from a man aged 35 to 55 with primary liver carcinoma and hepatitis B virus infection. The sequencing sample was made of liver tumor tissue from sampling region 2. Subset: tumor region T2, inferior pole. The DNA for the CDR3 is TGCGCCAGCAGCAAAGAACCACTTCCTAGTGGTACGGATACGCAGTATTTA. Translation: CASSKEPLPSGTDTQYL.